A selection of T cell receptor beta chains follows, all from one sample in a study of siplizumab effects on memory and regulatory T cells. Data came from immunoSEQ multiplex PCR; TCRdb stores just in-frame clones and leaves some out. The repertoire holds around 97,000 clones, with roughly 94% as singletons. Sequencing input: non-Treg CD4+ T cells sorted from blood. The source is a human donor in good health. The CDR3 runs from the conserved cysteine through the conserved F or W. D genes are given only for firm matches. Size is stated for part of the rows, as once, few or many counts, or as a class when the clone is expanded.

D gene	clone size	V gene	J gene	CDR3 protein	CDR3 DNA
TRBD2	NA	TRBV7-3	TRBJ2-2	CASRHLAGVGTGELFF	TGTGCCAGCAGACACCTAGCGGGAGTCGGGACCGGGGAGCTGTTTTTT
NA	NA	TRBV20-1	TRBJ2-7	CSARGPGEQYF	TGCAGTGCTAGAGGCCCGGGAGAGCAGTACTTC
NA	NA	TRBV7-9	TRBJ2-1	CASSWDGYNEQFF	TGTGCCAGCAGCTGGGACGGCTACAATGAGCAGTTCTTC
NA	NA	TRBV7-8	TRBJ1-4	CASSLAGFFEKLFF	TGTGCCAGCAGCTTGGCAGGGTTTTTTGAAAAACTGTTTTTT
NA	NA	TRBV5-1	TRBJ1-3	CASSLDGQGRGNTIYF	TGCGCCAGCAGCTTGGATGGGCAGGGCCGTGGAAACACCATATATTTT
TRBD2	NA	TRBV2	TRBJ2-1	CASSAGLAGGPGNEQFF	TGTGCCAGCAGCGCCGGACTAGCGGGAGGGCCAGGCAATGAGCAGTTCTTC
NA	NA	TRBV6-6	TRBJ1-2	CASSQTGNYGYTF	TGTGCCAGCAGCCAAACAGGGAACTATGGCTACACCTTC
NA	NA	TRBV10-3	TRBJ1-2	CAISEPGERVAYTF	TGTGCCATCAGTGAGCCCGGGGAGCGAGTGGCCTACACCTTC
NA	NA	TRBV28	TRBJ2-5	CASSPRGSPSETQYF	TGTGCCAGCAGTCCCCGGGGTTCCCCGTCGGAGACCCAGTACTTC
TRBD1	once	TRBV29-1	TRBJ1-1	CSAGTGIRKNTEAFF	TGCAGCGCCGGGACAGGGATACGAAAGAACACTGAAGCTTTCTTT
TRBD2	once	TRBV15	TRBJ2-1	CATSRGGPSGYNEQFF	TGTGCCACCAGCAGAGGGGGGCCTAGCGGGTACAATGAGCAGTTCTTC
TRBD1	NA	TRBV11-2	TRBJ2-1	CASSLDRVTGTGTNNEQFF	TGTGCCAGCAGCTTAGATCGGGTCACCGGGACAGGGACGAACAATGAGCAGTTCTTC
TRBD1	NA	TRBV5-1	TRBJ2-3	CASSLMGQGGGTDTQYF	TGCGCCAGCAGCCTAATGGGACAGGGAGGAGGCACAGATACGCAGTATTTT
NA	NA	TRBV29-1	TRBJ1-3	CSVEAPMRYSGNTIYF	TGCAGCGTTGAAGCCCCAATGCGATACTCTGGAAACACCATATATTTT
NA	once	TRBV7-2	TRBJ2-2	CASSLSSITGELFF	TGTGCCAGCAGCCTATCTAGTATCACCGGGGAGCTGTTTTTT
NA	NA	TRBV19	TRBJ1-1	CASSILSGRLTEAFF	TGTGCCAGTAGTATTCTTTCGGGGCGGCTTACTGAAGCTTTCTTT
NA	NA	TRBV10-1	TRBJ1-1	CASSHSGWANSTEAFF	TGCGCCAGCAGTCATAGCGGCTGGGCAAACTCCACTGAAGCTTTCTTT
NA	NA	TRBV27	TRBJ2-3	CASSPTGSVTDTQYF	TGTGCCAGCAGCCCCACAGGGAGTGTAACAGATACGCAGTATTTT
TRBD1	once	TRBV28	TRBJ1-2	CASSGQGSANYGYTF	TGTGCCAGCTCGGGACAGGGGTCTGCTAACTATGGCTACACCTTC
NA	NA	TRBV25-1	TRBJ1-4	CASSELRTANEKLFF	TGTGCCAGCAGTGAACTCCGGACAGCGAATGAAAAACTGTTTTTT
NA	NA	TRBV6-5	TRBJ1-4	CASRSLTEKLFF	TGTGCCAGCAGATCCCTAACCGAAAAACTGTTTTTT
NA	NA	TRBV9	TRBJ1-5	CASSAGGVNQPQHF	TGTGCCAGCAGCGCCGGGGGGGTCAATCAGCCCCAGCATTTT
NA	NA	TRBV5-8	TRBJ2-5	CASSKDGQETQYF	TGTGCCAGCAGCAAAGACGGTCAGGAGACCCAGTACTTC
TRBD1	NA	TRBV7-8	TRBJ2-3	CASSGWTGSTDTQYF	TGTGCCAGCAGCGGCTGGACAGGATCCACAGATACGCAGTATTTT
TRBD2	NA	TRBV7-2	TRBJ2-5	CASSWDYTETQYF	TGTGCCAGCAGCTGGGACTACACGGAGACCCAGTACTTC
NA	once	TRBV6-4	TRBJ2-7	CASRRLGTSYEQYF	TGTGCCAGCAGGAGGCTCGGGACCTCCTACGAGCAGTACTTC
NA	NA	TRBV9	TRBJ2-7	CASSVDSHSYEQYF	TGTGCCAGCAGCGTAGATTCGCACTCCTACGAGCAGTACTTC
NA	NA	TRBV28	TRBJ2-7	CASSLGSSSGVSYEQYF	TGTGCCAGCAGTTTAGGGTCCTCCTCAGGGGTCTCCTACGAGCAGTACTTC